The 26 T cell receptor beta chains in this list originate from one sample, sequenced in a study of blood T cell repertoires in COVID-19. Produced via immunoSEQ multiplex PCR; TCRdb's table is partial and in-frame only. The table lists some 150,000 clones, about 80% of them singletons. Input material: peripheral blood. The receptors stem from a woman aged 55 to 70 with acute or convalescent COVID-19.

J is TRBJ1-4 and V is TRBV20-1, with D unclear. Trimming removed 1 base at V and 8 bases at J, with 5 bases between. The length of the CDR3 is 11 residues. Germline V gives CDR1 DFQATT, CDR2 SNEGSKA (reference sequence). The CDR3 nucleotides are TGCAGTGCTAGAGGACTGGAAAAACTGTTTTTT. As protein: CSARGLEKLFF.

This clone was seen only once. The chain is built from TRBV6-5 and TRBJ2-1; TRBD2 might be the D (5 bases). The ends were cut back, 6 bases at V and 10 bases at J, with 19 bases in the middle. CDR1 is MNHEY and CDR2 is SVGAGI in the germline V gene. This CDR3 contains 14 residues. This CDR3 reads CASRPTPLAGEQFF. The CDR3 DNA is TGTGCCAGCAGACCTACCCCCCTAGCTGGGGAGCAGTTCTTC.

The chain carries TRBV5-1 and TRBJ2-1, with TRBD2 matching over 10 bases. CDR1 and CDR2 from the germline V gene are SGHRS and YFSETQ. The CDR3 is made up of 17 amino acids. The junction had 15 bases not matched to a gene; V was cut back by 8 bases and J by 4 bases. CDR3 bases: TGCGCCAGTACCGAACTAGCGGGAAGCATTGGGTACAATGAGCAGTTCTTC. Protein product: CASTELAGSIGYNEQFF.

The chain uses TRBV6-2 or TRBV6-3 and TRBJ2-3, with 7 bases identical to TRBD1. CDR1 is MNHEY, CDR2 SVGEGT, per germline. The CDR3 has 16 amino acids. Germline trimming cut 5 bases from V and 1 base from J; bases unmatched to any gene: 9. The CDR3 here is CASSKLTGTGTDTQYF. The CDR3 DNA reads TGTGCCAGCAGTAAACTGACGGGGACAGGCACAGATACGCAGTATTTT.

The chain has TRBV27 and TRBJ2-3, with 12 bases aligning to TRBD2. Germline V gene lookup returns CDR1 MNHEY and CDR2 SMNVEV (reference sequence). The CDR3 contains 17 residues. The junction had 8 bases not matched to a gene; V was cut back by 6 bases and J by 1 base. CDR3: CASSGLAGLPGTDTQYF. Written as DNA, the CDR3 is TGTGCCAGCAGCGGACTAGCGGGACTTCCCGGCACAGATACGCAGTATTTT.

This clone was detected once. The V call is TRBV5-1, the J call TRBJ2-3, with a tentative D call TRBD1 (5 bases). CDR1 is SGHRS, CDR2 YFSETQ, per germline. CDR3 length: 16 amino acids. V shed 4 bases and J shed 1 base, with 16 bases lying between them. This CDR3 is CASSTQGGYGTDTQYF. Here the CDR3 DNA reads TGCGCCAGCAGCACGCAGGGCGGTTACGGCACAGATACGCAGTATTTT.

This clone was picked up a small number of times. V and J are TRBV5-4 and TRBJ1-1; 7 bases fit TRBD1. J gave up 0 bases and V 4 bases, and 6 bases lay outside the gene matches. CDR1 is SGHNT, CDR2 YYREEE, per germline (reference sequence). The CDR3 totals 15 residues. This chain's CDR3 is CASSGGQIMNTEAFF. CDR3 DNA sequence: TGTGCCAGCAGCGGGGGACAGATCATGAACACTGAAGCTTTCTTT.

The CDR3, as DNA: TGCGCCAGCAGTTGGGCAGAGACCCAGTACTTC. This translates into CASSWAETQYF. V is TRBV5-1 and J is TRBJ2-5; the D is unclear. V was cut by 5 bases and J by 4 bases, with 6 bases left in between. CDR1 is SGHRS and CDR2 is YFSETQ in the germline V gene. The CDR3 consists of 11 residues.

This clone was counted once. The gene calls are TRBV19 and TRBJ2-6, with D possibly matching TRBD2 (5 bases). Deletions cut 1 base from V and 0 bases from J, with 19 bases between. Germline CDR1 reads LNHDA; CDR2 reads SQIVND (reference sequence). CDR3 length: 20 residues. In DNA, the CDR3 is TGTGCCAGTAGTATAGCCCTAGTCCTGGGAGCTTACTCTGGGGCCAACGTCCTGACTTTC. This translates into CASSIALVLGAYSGANVLTF.

The chain is built from TRBV28 and TRBJ2-3, with 8 bases lining up with TRBD2. The V gene end was trimmed by 6 bases and the J gene end by 4 bases; junction bases not matched to a gene: 12. This CDR3 contains 16 residues. Germline values: CDR1 MDHEN, CDR2 SYDVKM. As DNA, the CDR3 is TGTGCCAGCAGGTCTGAGCGGGAGAAGGGGCCAGATACGCAGTATTTT. Encoded protein: CASRSEREKGPDTQYF.

The chain recombines TRBV14 with TRBJ2-7, with no clear D. The CDR3 length is 13 residues. The V end lost 1 base, the J end lost 6 bases, and 10 bases lay between the germline ends. CDR1 and CDR2 from the germline V gene are SGHDN and FVKESK. The CDR3 DNA reads TGTGCCAGCAGCCAAGCCCGCGGTTCCGAGCAGTACTTC. Protein: CASSQARGSEQYF. Full variable domain (rest looked up from reference TRBV14 and TRBJ2-7): EAGVTQFPSHSVIEKGQTVTLRCDPISGHDNLYWYRRVMGKEIKFLLHFVKESKQDESGMPNNRFLAERTGGTYSTLKVQPAELEDSGVYFCASSQARGSEQYFGPGTRLTVT.

This chain links TRBV5-1 with TRBJ2-1; 9 bases fit TRBD2. Germline values: CDR1 SGHRS, CDR2 YFSETQ. The CDR3 extends over 13 amino acids. V trimming: 4 bases; J trimming: 7 bases; junction bases outside the gene matches: 3. CDR3: CASSPGLANEQFF. In nucleotides, the CDR3 is TGCGCCAGCAGCCCGGGACTAGCTAATGAGCAGTTCTTC.

The rearrangement uses TRBV7-9 and TRBJ2-2; no reliable D call. The CDR3 runs to 15 residues. Germline loops: CDR1 SEHNR, CDR2 FQNEAQ (reference sequence). The V gene lost 0 bases and the J gene lost 6 bases, with 11 bases spanning the gap. The CDR3 spells CASSLAPTSAGELFF. CDR3 DNA: TGTGCCAGCAGCTTAGCCCCCACAAGTGCCGGGGAGCTGTTTTTT.

CDR3 DNA sequence: TGTGCCAGCACCCCGGGAGGACTCACCTACGAGCAGTACTTC. Residues: CASTPGGLTYEQYF. The V call is TRBV3-1 (or the pseudogene TRBV3-2), the J call TRBJ2-7, with 7 bases lining up with TRBD2. The germline V gene has CDR1 LGHDT and CDR2 YNNKEL (reference sequence). The trim removed 7 bases at V and 2 bases at J, leaving 8 bases unmatched. This CDR3 contains 14 residues.

The chain is built from TRBV7-9 and TRBJ2-3; 8 positions match TRBD1. The CDR3 contains 15 residues. Germline V gene data show CDR1 as SEHNR and CDR2 as FQNEAQ (reference sequence). V dropped 5 bases and J dropped 6; count of bases not matched to a gene: 10. CDR3 sequence reads: CASSITGGSGDTQYF. CDR3 DNA: TGTGCCAGCAGCATTACAGGGGGGAGTGGCGATACGCAGTATTTT.

This rearrangement joins TRBV27 to TRBJ2-4; TRBD1 aligns across 8 bases. CDR1 is MNHEY, CDR2 SMNVEV, per germline (reference sequence). This CDR3 is 15 amino acids long. Trimming cost V 5 bases and J 11 bases; bases outside gene matches: 14. The CDR3 is CASSPQGVRSTFQYF. The CDR3 coding sequence is TGTGCCAGCAGTCCACAGGGGGTCCGATCGACATTTCAGTACTTC.

The gene calls are TRBV19 and TRBJ1-1; 8 nucleotides agree with TRBD1. Trimming at V came to 0 bases and at J to 1 base, leaving 10 bases not matched to a gene. This CDR3 spans 18 amino acids. The germline V gene encodes CDR1 LNHDA and CDR2 SQIVND (reference sequence). CDR3 residues: CASSIEAGGAGGNTEAFF. Here the CDR3 DNA reads TGTGCCAGTAGTATAGAGGCAGGGGGCGCCGGGGGGAACACTGAAGCTTTCTTT.

The rearrangement joins TRBV24-1 to TRBJ2-7; TRBD1 matches 11 bases. This CDR3 contains 14 residues. Germline CDR1 and CDR2: KGHDR and SFDVKD. Trimming took 9 bases from V and 4 from J; bases not matched to a gene: 7. CDR3 region: CATGQGAPPYEQYF. In DNA, the CDR3 is TGTGCCACCGGACAGGGGGCCCCCCCTTACGAGCAGTACTTC.

About this clone itself: Relative to the germline gene, one junction end is altered; a read error may explain this. This chain connects TRBV7-3 to TRBJ2-7; 12 nucleotides line up with TRBD2. The CDR3 consists of 16 residues. Germline-derived CDR1 and CDR2 are SGHTA and FQGTGA. CDR3: CASSLTGLAGPMEQYF. The CDR3 coding sequence is TGTGCCAGCAGCCTAACCGGACTAGCGGGACCCATGGAGCAGTACTTC. Based on the CDR3 plus reference TRBV7-3 and TRBJ2-7, the full variable domain is GAGVSQTPSNKVTEKGKYVELRCDPISGHTALYWYRQSLGQGPEFLIYFQGTGAADDSGLPNDRFFAVRPEGSVSTLKIQRTERGDSAVYLCASSLTGLAGPMEQYFGPGTRLTVT.

The chain recombines TRBV28 with TRBJ2-1, with 13 bases lining up with TRBD2. The CDR3 consists of 20 residues. Germline CDR1 and CDR2: MDHEN and SYDVKM. V gave up 7 bases and J gave up 0 bases; unmatched junction bases: 15. The CDR3: CASTPYGLAGVGDSYNEQFF. The CDR3 region has the DNA TGTGCCAGCACCCCTTATGGACTAGCGGGAGTTGGAGACTCCTACAATGAGCAGTTCTTC.

This clone has just one count. The chain recombines TRBV5-1 with TRBJ2-7; D possibly corresponds to TRBD2 (6 bases). V was clipped by 0 bases and J by 2 bases, with 12 bases between them. The CDR3 length is 15 residues. Germline CDR1 SGHRS, CDR2 YFSETQ. DNA for the CDR3: TGCGCCAGCAGCTTGGCGGGAGTCCCACCCTACGAGCAGTACTTC. Amino acids: CASSLAGVPPYEQYF.

The V call is TRBV18, the J call TRBJ2-5; 10 positions agree with TRBD2. CDR1 and CDR2 (germline): KGHSH, LQKENI. Unmatched junction bases numbered 3, after V lost 3 bases and J lost 2 bases. This CDR3 has 15 residues. The CDR3 reads CASSPPGLAQETQYF. The CDR3 coding sequence is TGTGCCAGCTCACCTCCGGGACTAGCGCAAGAGACCCAGTACTTC.

The chain couples TRBV19 to TRBJ2-1, with a possible D match to TRBD2 (6 bases). CDR1 and CDR2 (germline): LNHDA, SQIVND (reference sequence). The CDR3 covers 15 residues. The germline V and J ends were trimmed by 4 bases and 4 bases, with 14 bases remaining between them. Written as DNA, the CDR3 is TGTGCCAGTAGTAACCCCGGGACTCCATACAATGAGCAGTTCTTC. This encodes CASSNPGTPYNEQFF.

The V call is TRBV6-1, the J call TRBJ1-5; weak D call: TRBD1 (6 bases). Trimming pared 2 bases from V and 6 bases from J, leaving 8 bases between. From germline, CDR1 is MNHNS and CDR2 SASEGT. The length of the CDR3 is 13 residues. The CDR3 sequence: CASSENRVQPQHF. The CDR3 DNA reads TGTGCCAGCAGTGAAAACAGGGTTCAGCCCCAGCATTTT.

This clone was found a few times. The rearrangement joins TRBV15 to TRBJ2-7, with D tentatively TRBD2 (6 bases). The CDR3 contains 14 residues. The germline V gene encodes CDR1 LNHNV and CDR2 YYDKDF (reference sequence). The germline V and J ends were trimmed by 4 bases and 3 bases, with 13 bases remaining between them. The chain's CDR3 is CATSKTRGFYEQYF. CDR3 coding DNA: TGTGCCACCAGCAAAACGCGGGGCTTCTACGAGCAGTACTTC.

This chain connects TRBV4-1 to TRBJ2-7; TRBD1 aligns across 10 bases. The CDR3 consists of 16 residues. J gave up 1 base and V 2 bases, and 5 bases lay outside the gene matches. Germline V gene sequence: CDR1 MGHRA, CDR2 YSYEKL. CDR3 coding DNA: TGCGCCAGCAGCCAACCGGGACAGGGGTTGTCCTACGAGCAGTACTTC. Its translation: CASSQPGQGLSYEQYF.